This T cell receptor (beta chain) emerged from a study of cytomegalovirus exposure and HLA in healthy donors (dated by TCRdb to 2015 to 2018). In the study overall: An earlier analysis of 550 to 700 of the donors reported approximately 300 Gb of sequence data and 117 million unique TCR beta sequences from 150 million to 200 million T cells. The aim of the study was to test whether cataloging public T cell receptors could identify signatures of past pathogen exposure. To study patterns of TCR occurrence, a later analysis re-analyzed previously published TCR beta repertoires from 550 to 800 donors and added high-resolution HLA genotyping. Rather than using new phenotypic data, the later analysis identified candidate immune exposures from TCR beta sequences and from how often those sequences occurred across donors. Alongside the repertoire data, information on donor age, sex, ethnicity and CMV serostatus was compiled. Among the roughly 400 genotyped donors, around 81% belonged to the genetic ancestry cluster associated with self-reported Caucasian donors. Every discovery cohort repertoire had been produced on one sequencing platform. A separate validation cohort of 100 to 150 different subjects was used in addition to the approximately 700-subject first cohort. Four to six DR-DQ haplotypes were handled as single units for association and clustering, since linkage in the cohort was strong. An earlier analysis of roughly 580 of the donors used high-throughput TCR beta sequencing to judge whether each TCR beta V gene segment behaved as functional or pseudogenic. The study combined high-throughput TCR immunosequencing, statistical association of individual TCRs with disease status, and machine learning to predict cytomegalovirus infection status. Genome-wide SNP genotypes for about three fifths of the roughly 670 donors were used in a later genetic analysis, which treated that subset as a discovery cohort. Typing coverage varied by locus: 629-630 donors for A, B, C, DRB1 and DQB1; under 550 for DQA1; more than 600 for DPA1; approximately 450 for DPB1. Class I and class II HLA loci were covered by the typing at four-digit resolution. An early release covering 550 to 700 HLA-typed donors comprised about 290 gigabases of sequencing data and tens of millions of unique TCR sequences. Using immunosequencing, the study profiled T cell repertoires from 500 to 800 subjects and related those repertoires to cytomegalovirus serostatus. Among a few hundred genotyped donors of the cohort, an average of about 240,000 unique TCR beta nucleotide sequences were sequenced per donor, around 20% of them non-productive. Findings and caveats that apply to the study as a whole: Across donors, most TCR sequences were observed very rarely, whereas some public TCRs were present in many individuals. A later analysis found that HLA-associated TCR beta chains were more clonally expanded and had lower generation probabilities than equally common non-associated chains. The classifier was reported to diagnose cytomegalovirus status with high specificity and sensitivity in both the original and validation cohorts. Because some donors lacked HLA typing at each locus, the association tests relied only on the typed subset. A cluster of highly shared sequence variants was judged likely to be a technical artifact of the sequencing pipeline. Only TCR beta chains were sequenced in this cohort, and the absence of alpha or paired-chain data limited detectable features. A further reported finding was that TCR beta sequences accurately predicted the HLA-A and HLA-B alleles for most subjects in the first cohort. In vitro tests confirmed that a few of the cytomegalovirus-associated TCR beta chains recognize cytomegalovirus antigens. The authors suggested that the approach could potentially be generalized to other disease states and immunological phenotypes. A total of fewer than 200 TCR beta chains were listed by the study as associated with cytomegalovirus. A later analysis found that TCR association rates varied across HLA loci, with DRB1 alleles showing the most associated TCRs and HLA-C alleles the fewest. A later analysis reported that several top co-occurrence clusters appeared linked to parvovirus B19, influenza, CMV and Epstein-Barr virus. In a later analysis, 16,951 TCR beta sequences were associated with specific HLA alleles at a false discovery rate of 0.05. A later analysis found that most CMV-associated TCR beta chains appeared HLA-restricted, with HLA associations seemingly driven largely by CMV exposure. Strong co-occurrence of HLA alleles, especially DR and DQ, made assigning TCR associations to individual alleles difficult. For the cohort, immune exposure information was limited to CMV serostatus. In a later genetic analysis, fewer N-insertions in productive TCRs were reported among donors in an Asian-associated ancestry cluster than the roughly 700-donor mean. Correlated functional status among segregating V segments might be attributable to linkage disequilibrium, but an unknown experimental factor could not be ruled out. In a later genetic analysis, a missense DCLRE1C variant was associated with V-gene and J-gene trimming of TCR beta chains, and the association was replicated in an independent cohort. An earlier analysis of some 560 of the donors showed that most TCR beta V segments appeared in productive rearrangements either about 87% or about 30% of the time, which broadly matched IMGT annotations. Sequencing depth was assumed to be roughly uniform across donors in the presence/absence analyses, though that assumption may not hold. The 87-base-pair reads could not distinguish some IMGT-functional V segments, including TRBV6-2 and TRBV6-3, so those segments were excluded. About 15 rarely observed V segments, including chromosome 9 orphons, were excluded from the earlier analysis of about 600 of the donors because counts were too low.

This clone has just one count. Its target antigen remains unknown. Within one base of it there is no much larger clone, and no base qualities were kept. The library relied on the immunoSEQ multiplex PCR assay. A mixture of 60 forward primers for TCR Vbeta segments and 13 reverse primers for TCR Jbeta segments was used in the multiplex PCR. A multiplex PCR assay on genomic DNA amplified the CDR3 region of rearranged TCR beta genes. Amplified TCR beta libraries were sequenced as 87-base-pair reads on the Illumina HiSeq System. In the original analysis: Across the 500 to 750 repertoires, a later analysis counted 78 million or so unique TCR beta chains, approximately 10 million of which were shared by at least two donors. Raw reads were error-corrected and collapsed into unique sequences with a nearest-neighbor algorithm that merged closely related sequences to remove PCR and sequencing errors. V, D and J gene segments were assigned by aligning CDR3 sequences to IMGT reference sequences. Each retained sequence needed at least a six-nucleotide match to both a V gene segment and a J gene segment. A rearrangement counted as productive if the CDR3 had no stop codons and remained in frame with V and J, and every other rearrangement counted as non-productive. Following IMGT convention, CDR3 was defined as the stretch from the second conserved V-encoded cysteine up to the conserved J-encoded phenylalanine. The earlier analysis of approximately 500 of the donors excluded sequences that lacked an unambiguous match to a single V gene segment. An earlier analysis of several hundred of the donors called V segments functional above 56.7% productive rearrangements and segregating when the between-donor standard deviation exceeded 5%. To diagnose cytomegalovirus status from the catalog of TCR beta chain sequences, a statistical classification framework was built. In a later analysis, TCR nucleotide sequences were compared against IMGT/GENE-DB human TR gene sequences so that V and J genes could be assigned. In a later analysis, CDR3 sequences and most-parsimonious VDJ recombination scenarios were assigned using the TCRdist pipeline. In a later analysis, each TCR beta chain was defined by its CDR3 amino acid sequence together with its V-gene family, and reads without a unique V-gene family were excluded. To address suspected cross-contamination and a sequencing artifact, a later analysis removed roughly 640 highly shared, low-generation-probability nucleotide sequences. For each public chain, a later analysis derived a clonal expansion index from normalized ranks of inferred template counts within each repertoire. A later analysis computed generation probabilities with a VDJ recombination model fitted to out-of-frame rearrangements, and checked the results against IGoR. In a later analysis, TCR-TCR, TCR-HLA and TCR-CMV co-occurrence was scored with hypergeometric tests, and a repertoire-size bias correction was applied to TCR pairs. A later analysis estimated false discovery rates by permuting HLA or CMV assignments 20 times. In a later analysis, co-occurring TCRs were grouped with DBSCAN, and TCRdist sequence similarity was added when clustering was performed within HLA-allele-positive subsets. Repertoires with fewer than 30,000 or more than 120,000 public chains, plus five repertoires with anomalous nucleotide sharing, were excluded from co-occurrence clustering. TCRdb holds this immuneACCESS table with in-frame rearrangements only. Some clones are missing; in checked studies, unresolved V genes explain under half, and the rest has no known cause. V, J and clone size are those of that table, while D and trimming were read from the DNA. The sample profile shows about 190,000 clones; 80% to 85% of them were found once. The ten biggest clones cover 0.2% to 0.3% of the sample.

The cohort comprised 666 healthy bone marrow donors. At the time of sampling, every cohort member was nominally healthy, though immune exposures that went unrecorded were likely present. The donor was CMV seronegative and belonged to the group of under 400 seronegative cohort members. A peripheral blood sample was provided by each donor, and peripheral blood mononuclear cells were used for TCR beta sequencing. Genomic DNA extraction from the blood cell samples was performed with the Qiagen DNeasy Blood Extraction Kit. From the cysteine through the phenylalanine, the CDR3 covers 14 amino acids. Just CDR3 DNA is preserved here, 42 bases in frame from base 1. The CDR1 and CDR2 encoded by the germline V gene (reference sequence) are MNHEY and SMNVEV. V is clipped by 3 bases and J by 3 bases, and the sequence between their germline boundaries is 9 bases long.

The clonotype originates from a boy between 5 and 17 years old in good health and CMV-seronegative. This chain is built from TRBV27 and TRBJ1-5; no D gene can be assigned with confidence. The sequencing sample was made of PBMCs. The DNA reads TGTGCCAGCAGTTTCCGCGGTCTCAATCAGCCCCAGCATTTT. Its coded protein is CASSFRGLNQPQHF.